This TCR beta chain was sequenced for a study of T cell responses to AZD1222 COVID-19 vaccine. This CDR3 is 14 amino acids long. Germline CDR1 SNHLY, CDR2 FYNNEI. V was pared by 4 bases and J by 2 bases, with 12 bases between. The assay was immunoSEQ multiplex PCR, and TCRdb's table has in-frame clones only and misses some. The sample has around 84,000 clones, over 75% seen once. The chain carries TRBV2 and TRBJ2-7; either TRBD1 or TRBD2 may supply D (5 bases each). The receptor was isolated from an adult in good health. The input for sequencing was peripheral blood, taken on day 0 of AZD1222 vaccination. CDR3 sequence: CASSVWGITYEQYF. CDR3 DNA sequence: TGTGCCAGCAGTGTATGGGGGATTACCTACGAGCAGTACTTC.